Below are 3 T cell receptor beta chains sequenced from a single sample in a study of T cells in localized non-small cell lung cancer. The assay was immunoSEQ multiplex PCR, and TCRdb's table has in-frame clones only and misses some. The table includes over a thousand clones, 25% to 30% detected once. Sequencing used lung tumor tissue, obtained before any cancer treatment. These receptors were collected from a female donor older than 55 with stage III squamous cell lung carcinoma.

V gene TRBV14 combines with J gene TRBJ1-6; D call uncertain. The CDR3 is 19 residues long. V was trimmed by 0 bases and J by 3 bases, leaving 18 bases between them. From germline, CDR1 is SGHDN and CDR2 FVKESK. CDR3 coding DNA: TGTGCCAGCAGCCAAGACCTGAGCGACCGTTGGGGCTATAATTCACCCCTCCACTTT. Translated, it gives CASSQDLSDRWGYNSPLHF.

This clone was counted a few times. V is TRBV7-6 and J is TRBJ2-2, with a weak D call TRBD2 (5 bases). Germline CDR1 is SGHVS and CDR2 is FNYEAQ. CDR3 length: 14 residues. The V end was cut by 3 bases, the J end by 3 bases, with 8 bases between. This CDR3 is CASSLGEYTGELFF. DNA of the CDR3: TGTGCCAGCAGCTTGGGAGAGTACACCGGGGAGCTGTTTTTT.

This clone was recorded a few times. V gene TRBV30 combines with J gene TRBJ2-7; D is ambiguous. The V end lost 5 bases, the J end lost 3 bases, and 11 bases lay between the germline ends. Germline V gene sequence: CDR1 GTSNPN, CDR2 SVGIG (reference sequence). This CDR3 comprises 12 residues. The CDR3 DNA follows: TGTGCCTGGGGTCTGACGGACTACGAGCAGTACTTC. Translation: CAWGLTDYEQYF.